Presented here are 22 T cell receptor beta chains from one specimen sequenced in a study of brain metastases from non-small cell lung cancer (dated by TCRdb to 2018 to 2020). Libraries were built with the immunoSEQ multiplex PCR assay. In TCRdb, the immuneACCESS table is reduced to in-frame sequences with V and J assigned. These tables do not hold every clone; where another copy was compared, an unresolved V gene accounts for under half, and the others remain unexplained. This sample gives just under 2,500 clones in total; roughly four fifths of them show up just once. 18% of the sample belongs to the ten largest clones. Sequencing was carried out using primary lung tumor tissue. What the cell subset or site label conveys for this sample: primary lung tumor paired with brain metastasis. These TCRs come from a donor aged 40 or older with non-small cell lung cancer.

For the CDR3, the DNA is TGTGCCAGCAGCTTGGAGGCATTCCTGGACCAAGAGACCCAGTACTTC. Translated, it gives CASSLEAFLDQETQYF. V usage is TRBV5-5 and J usage is TRBJ2-5; no definite D call. CDR3 length: 16 residues. V was cut by 0 bases and J by 0 bases, with 12 bases left in between. Germline CDR1 and CDR2: SGHKS and YYEKEE (reference sequence).

The V gene is TRBV6-2 or TRBV6-3, the J gene TRBJ1-4, with 8 bases lining up with TRBD1. The CDR3 loop spans 13 amino acids. In germline, CDR1 is MNHEY, CDR2 SVGEGT. With V trimmed by 4 bases and J by 8 bases, 3 bases remained unmatched. The CDR3 here is CASSFYRGEKLFF. Written as DNA, the CDR3 is TGTGCCAGCAGTTTCTACAGGGGGGAAAAACTGTTTTTT.

Worth noting for this clone: Distinct nucleotide sequences in the sample also encode this CDR3. The CDR3 DNA reads as TGTGCCAGCTCACACGAGGGACTAGCAGGGAAGGGCGAGCAGTACTTC. It translates to CASSHEGLAGKGEQYF. The rearrangement uses TRBV18 and TRBJ2-7; 9 positions agree with TRBD2. The germline gives CDR1 KGHSH, CDR2 LQKENI. This CDR3 contains 16 residues. V was clipped by 4 bases and J by 6 bases; unmatched bases: 13.

This rearrangement joins TRBV9 to TRBJ1-3; 8 nucleotides align to TRBD1. CDR3 length equals 15 residues. J was trimmed by 0 bases and V by 3 bases; bases with no gene match: 2. Germline assignment: CDR1 SGDLS and CDR2 YYNGEE. CDR3 protein: CASSDGTGSGNTIYF. The CDR3 bases are TGTGCCAGCAGCGATGGGACAGGCTCTGGAAACACCATATATTTT.

This clone appeared a few times. This chain connects TRBV4-2 to TRBJ1-2, with D maybe TRBD1 (5 bases). The CDR3 sequence is 13 residues long. Germline V gene lookup returns CDR1 LGHNA and CDR2 YNFKEQ. Trimming left V 0 bases short and J 7 bases short, with 9 bases between. The CDR3 sequence: CASSQDRDAGYTF. The CDR3 DNA is TGTGCCAGCAGCCAAGACAGGGACGCTGGCTACACCTTC.

This clone was seen only a few times. J is TRBJ1-2 and V is TRBV19, with D uncertain. The V gene's germline CDR1 is LNHDA and CDR2 SQIVND (reference sequence). V was clipped by 5 bases and J by 8 bases, with 12 bases between them. The CDR3 is made up of 12 amino acids. The CDR3 DNA is TGTGCCAGTAGTCCCCGGGAGGGCGGCTACACCTTC. Its translation: CASSPREGGYTF.

V usage is TRBV2 and J usage is TRBJ1-6; a possible D gene is TRBD1 (5 bases). V lost 4 bases, J lost 10 bases, and 8 bases lay in between. The CDR3 consists of 12 residues. Germline CDR1 SNHLY, CDR2 FYNNEI. CDR3 region: CASSVGASPLHF. CDR3 nucleotide sequence: TGTGCCAGCAGTGTTGGGGCCTCACCCCTCCACTTT.

This clone was detected only once. This specimen includes other DNA sequences encoding the same CDR3. The CDR3 spells CASIQGYNQPQHF. CDR3 DNA: TGTGCCAGCATACAAGGATACAATCAGCCCCAGCATTTT. The chain has TRBV6-5 and TRBJ1-5, with D hard to call. The V end lost 7 bases, the J end lost 3 bases, and 10 bases lay between the germline ends. This CDR3 is built from 13 residues. Germline CDR1 and CDR2: MNHEY and SVGAGI.

This clone was seen only a few times. This chain links TRBV10-3 with TRBJ2-2; tentatively, D is TRBD2 (6 bases). Germline CDR1 and CDR2: ENHRY and SYGVKD. This CDR3 is 15 amino acids long. The ends were cut back, 6 bases at V and 3 bases at J, with 14 bases in the middle. The CDR3 region is CAISGGRADTGELFF. CDR3 bases: TGTGCCATCAGCGGGGGAAGGGCAGACACCGGGGAGCTGTTTTTT.

This clone was counted once. CDR3 sequence: CASSLDREVGYTF. In DNA, the CDR3 is TGTGCCAGCAGCTTAGACAGGGAGGTAGGCTACACCTTC. The chain links TRBV13 to TRBJ1-2, with D possibly TRBD1 on 6 matching bases. The CDR3 spans 13 residues. The germline gives CDR1 PRHDT, CDR2 FYEKMQ (reference sequence). V was trimmed by 1 base and J by 8 bases, leaving 11 bases between them.

As for this clone: The identical CDR3 is also encoded by other nucleotide sequences in the sample. The CDR3 region is CASSLTTSGGYNEQFF. The DNA for the CDR3 is TGTGCCAGCAGCTTAACTACTAGCGGGGGATACAATGAGCAGTTCTTC. The rearrangement uses TRBV5-8 and TRBJ2-1, with 11 bases matching TRBD2. The germline CDR1 and CDR2 sequences are SGHTS and YDEGEE. The CDR3 is made up of 16 amino acids. The J segment lost 4 bases and the V segment lost 2 bases, leaving 5 bases of the junction unmatched.

The CDR3 region is CASSWQATNTGELFF. The CDR3 DNA reads as TGTGCCAGCAGCTGGCAGGCTACGAACACCGGGGAGCTGTTTTTT. The chain employs TRBV7-6 and TRBJ2-2, with unresolved D. This CDR3 region has 15 residues. With 4 bases removed from V and 0 bases from J, the gap between germline ends came to 9 bases. Germline-derived CDR1 and CDR2 are SGHVS and FNYEAQ.

Concerning this clone itself: The identical CDR3 is also encoded by other nucleotide sequences in the sample. The V call is TRBV19, the J call TRBJ2-7, with D maybe TRBD1 (5 bases). CDR1 and CDR2 (germline): LNHDA, SQIVND (reference sequence). The CDR3 consists of 17 residues. V lost 0 bases and J lost 4, with 19 bases in between. The CDR3 sequence is CASSIEPPLLGPYEQYF. The CDR3 nucleotides read TGTGCCAGTAGTATAGAGCCCCCGCTCCTGGGGCCGTACGAGCAGTACTTC.

Remarks on this clone: Its ends do not fully match the called genes, so a read error is possible. CDR3 sequence: CASSHSGTGEYEQYF. DNA of the CDR3: TGCGCCAGCAGCCATTCCGGGACAGGGGAATACGAGCAGTACTTT. The chain has TRBV4-3 and TRBJ2-7, with TRBD1 matching over 10 bases. The CDR3 runs 15 residues. Germline CDR1 and CDR2: LGHNA and YSLEER.

V usage is TRBV6-5 and J usage is TRBJ1-1, with TRBD1 matching over 9 bases. Losses at the gene ends were 3 bases for V and 11 bases for J; bases not matched to a gene: 10. This CDR3 is built from 14 residues. Germline CDR1 is MNHEY and CDR2 is SVGAGI. CDR3 sequence: CASSYQTGGAYAFF. CDR3 sequence (DNA): TGTGCCAGCAGTTATCAAACAGGGGGCGCATATGCTTTCTTT.

V gene TRBV3-1 (or the pseudogene TRBV3-2) combines with J gene TRBJ2-7, with TRBD1 identical over 7 bases. The germline V gene encodes CDR1 LGHDT and CDR2 YNNKEL (reference sequence). The CDR3 loop spans 14 amino acids. J gave up 0 bases and V 4 bases, and 3 bases lay outside the gene matches. CDR3 region: CASSRDRYSYEQYF. The CDR3 nucleotides read TGTGCCAGCAGCCGGGACAGATACTCCTACGAGCAGTACTTC.

In its sample, this clone was seen once. J is TRBJ1-1 and V is TRBV5-8; tentatively, D is TRBD1 (5 bases). Trimming stripped 1 base from V and 2 bases from J, with 12 bases between. The CDR3 consists of 15 residues. CDR1 SGHTS and CDR2 YDEGEE come from the germline V gene. CDR3 DNA sequence: TGTGCCAGCAGCTTGAGGGGCTCCGGAAACACTGAAGCTTTCTTT. The encoded protein is CASSLRGSGNTEAFF.

V is TRBV6-5 and J is TRBJ1-2; possibly TRBD1 for D (5 bases). V shed 9 bases and J shed 11 bases, with 19 bases lying between them. The germline V gene encodes CDR1 MNHEY and CDR2 SVGAGI. The CDR3 sequence is 12 residues long. The CDR3 DNA is TGTGCCAGTGGGGCCATATGGTTGGGTTACACCTTC. The encoded protein is CASGAIWLGYTF.

Only a few counts were recorded for this clone. Other DNA sequences in the same sample also yield this CDR3. CDR3 DNA: TGCAGTGTCGGAGTGGGCTATGGCTACACCTTC. Its protein product is CSVGVGYGYTF. The rearrangement links TRBV20-1 to TRBJ1-2; D is ambiguous. Germline V gene data show CDR1 as DFQATT and CDR2 as SNEGSKA (reference sequence). The V end lost 7 bases, the J end lost 4 bases, and 10 bases lay between the germline ends. The CDR3 has 11 residues.

This chain uses TRBV18 with TRBJ1-1, with 7 bases lining up with TRBD1. The CDR3 runs to 13 residues. With 5 bases clipped from V and 4 bases from J, the junction kept 4 bases outside the gene matches. Per the germline V gene, CDR1 is KGHSH and CDR2 is LQKENI. The CDR3 nucleotides are TGTGCCAGCTCAGCGACAGGGCCCACTGAAGCTTTCTTT. Protein: CASSATGPTEAFF.

As to this clone: This sample also contains other DNA sequences that code for the same CDR3. V is TRBV21-1 and J is TRBJ2-2. TRBV21-1 is described as a pseudogene. This CDR3 is 14 amino acids long. CDR3 protein: CASSKLRDPGELFF. DNA of the CDR3: TGTGCCAGCAGCAAACTGAGGGACCCCGGAGAGCTGTTTTTT.

Comment on this clone: The same CDR3 also results from other DNA sequences found in this sample. The chain has TRBV6-5 and TRBJ1-1; no clear D. Germline loops: CDR1 MNHEY, CDR2 SVGAGI. The CDR3 spans 13 residues. V shed 3 bases and J shed 3 bases, with 8 bases lying between them. The CDR3: CASSYYGDTEAFF. CDR3 coding DNA: TGTGCCAGCAGTTATTATGGGGACACTGAAGCTTTCTTT.